Presented here are 3 T cell receptor beta chains from one specimen sequenced in a study of blood T cell repertoires in COVID-19. Using immunoSEQ multiplex PCR, the repertoire was profiled, and TCRdb retains in-frame clones only, with some absent. The profile shows about 120,000 clones, 70% to 80% of them singletons. Specimen: peripheral blood. These receptors were obtained from a man aged 40-50 years with active or convalescent COVID-19.

This clone has only one observation. The chain combines TRBV28 with TRBJ2-7, with D maybe TRBD1 (6 bases). The V and J ends lost 3 bases and 4 bases respectively, with 16 bases between them. The CDR3 runs 15 residues. Germline V lookup: CDR1 MDHEN, CDR2 SYDVKM. CDR3 DNA: TGTGCCAGCAGTTTTATAGAGGACAGAACATACGAGCAGTACTTC. Protein sequence: CASSFIEDRTYEQYF.

This chain connects TRBV19 to TRBJ1-5; weak D call: TRBD1 (6 bases). The CDR3 consists of 16 residues. From germline, CDR1 is LNHDA and CDR2 SQIVND (reference sequence). Trimming left V 4 bases short and J 4 bases short, with 17 bases between. CDR3 sequence reads: CASSTTGGFGNQPQHF. The CDR3 DNA follows: TGTGCCAGTAGTACGACAGGAGGTTTTGGGAATCAGCCCCAGCATTTT.

The chain employs TRBV2 and TRBJ1-1, with TRBD1 as a possible D gene (5 bases). CDR3 length: 13 amino acids. Germline V gives CDR1 SNHLY, CDR2 FYNNEI. The germline V and J ends were trimmed by 6 bases and 1 base, with 9 bases remaining between them. CDR3 region: CASRFRANTEAFF. In nucleotides, the CDR3 is TGTGCCAGCAGGTTCAGGGCGAACACTGAAGCTTTCTTT.